Following are 3 T cell receptor beta chains from one sample sequenced in a study of T cell changes during pregnancy in multiple sclerosis. Sequenced by immunoSEQ multiplex PCR; TCRdb stores in-frame clones only, minus some. The sample yields about 59,000 clones, roughly 94% seen once. Material: CD8+ T cells from peripheral blood mononuclear cells, obtained after pregnancy. Receptors were obtained from a female donor with multiple sclerosis, enrolled in a pregnancy study.

This sequence joins TRBV7-9 and TRBJ2-3; D gene unclear. Germline CDR1 reads SEHNR; CDR2 reads FQNEAQ (reference sequence). This CDR3 contains 13 residues. V dropped 4 bases and J dropped 4 bases, with 9 bases sitting between them. The CDR3 here is CASSSQLADTQYF. CDR3 DNA: TGTGCCAGCAGCTCCCAACTGGCAGATACGCAGTATTTT.

The rearrangement links TRBV9 to TRBJ1-3; TRBD1 might be the D (5 bases). V was cut by 4 bases and J by 1 base, with 12 bases left in between. There are 15 residues in the CDR3. In germline, CDR1 is SGDLS, CDR2 YYNGEE. In DNA form, the CDR3 reads TGTGCCAGCAGCCCTTGGGGGGGATCTGGAAACACCATATATTTT. Protein sequence: CASSPWGGSGNTIYF. The variable domain in full, with the rest retrieved from reference TRBV9 and TRBJ1-3, is DSGVTQTPKHLITATGQRVTLRCSPRSGDLSVYWYQQSLDQGLQFLIQYYNGEERAKGNILERFSAQQFPDLHSELNLSSLELGDSALYFCASSPWGGSGNTIYFGEGSWLTVV.

The rearrangement links TRBV27 to TRBJ2-2; 7 bases line up with TRBD2. J gave up 9 bases and V 1 base, and 2 bases lay outside the gene matches. From germline, CDR1 is MNHEY and CDR2 SMNVEV (reference sequence). The CDR3 spans 13 residues. CDR3 sequence (DNA): TGTGCCAGCAGTTTATGGGGGGGACGGGAGCTGTTTTTT. This encodes CASSLWGGRELFF.